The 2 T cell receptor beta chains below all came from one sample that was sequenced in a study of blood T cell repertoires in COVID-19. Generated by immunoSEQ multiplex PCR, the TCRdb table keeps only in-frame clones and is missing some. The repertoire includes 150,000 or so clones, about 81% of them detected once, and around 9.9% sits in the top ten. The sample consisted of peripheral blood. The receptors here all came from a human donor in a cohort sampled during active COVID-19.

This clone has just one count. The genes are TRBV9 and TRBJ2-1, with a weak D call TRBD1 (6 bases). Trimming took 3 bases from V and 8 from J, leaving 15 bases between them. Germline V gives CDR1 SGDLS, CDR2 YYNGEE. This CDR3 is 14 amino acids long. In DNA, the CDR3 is TGTGCCAGCAGCGAGACAACACAGGGTTATGAGCAGTTCTTC. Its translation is CASSETTQGYEQFF.

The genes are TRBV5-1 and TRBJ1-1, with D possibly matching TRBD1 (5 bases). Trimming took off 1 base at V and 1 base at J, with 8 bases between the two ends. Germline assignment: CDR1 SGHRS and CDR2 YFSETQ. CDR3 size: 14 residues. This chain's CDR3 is CASSLNTGNTEAFF. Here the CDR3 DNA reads TGCGCCAGCAGCTTGAATACAGGGAACACTGAAGCTTTCTTT.